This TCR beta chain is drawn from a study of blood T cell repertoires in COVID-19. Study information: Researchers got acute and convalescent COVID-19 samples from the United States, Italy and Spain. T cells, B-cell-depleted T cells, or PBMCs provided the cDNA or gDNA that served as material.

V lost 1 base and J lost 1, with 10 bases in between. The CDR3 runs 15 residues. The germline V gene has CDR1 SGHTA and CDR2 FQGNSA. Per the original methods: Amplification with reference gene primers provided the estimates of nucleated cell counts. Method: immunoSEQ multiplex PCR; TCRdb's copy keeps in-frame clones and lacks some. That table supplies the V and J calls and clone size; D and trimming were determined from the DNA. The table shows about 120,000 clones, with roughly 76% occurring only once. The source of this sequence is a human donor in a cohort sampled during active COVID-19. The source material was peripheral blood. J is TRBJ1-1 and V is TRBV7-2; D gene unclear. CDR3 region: CASSLVSRTNTEAFF. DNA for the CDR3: TGTGCCAGCAGCTTAGTCTCGCGCACGAACACTGAAGCTTTCTTT.